This T cell receptor beta chain came from a study of response to subunit inactivated influenza vaccine. Remarks on this clonotype: Antigen specificity is unknown.

A single record per CDR3 protein comes from TCRdb applying MiXCR to the RT-PCR reads. There are about 700,000 distinct CDR3 sequences in the sample; approximately 15% occur only once, and roughly 11% lies in the top ten. CDR1 SGHAT and CDR2 FQNNGV come from the germline V gene. The V end was cut by 5 bases, the J end by 5 bases, with 9 bases between. The CDR3 contains 12 residues. Study conclusions and caveats: The authors suggested that every seasonal influenza vaccination recruits few new T cells.

The chain recombines TRBV11-2 with TRBJ2-5, with D perhaps being TRBD1 or TRBD2 (6 bases each). The sequence was obtained from a man in his fifties or sixties who received an inactivated influenza vaccine. The sample in question was PBMCs from blood, obtained 11 to 12 days after vaccination. This chain's CDR3 is CASSTGAETQYF. The CDR3 DNA is TGTGCCAGCAGCACGGGGGCGGAGACCCAGTACTTC.